This T cell receptor beta chain was retrieved from a study of cytomegalovirus exposure and HLA in healthy donors. Points from the study as a whole: Sequence variants that were highly shared formed a cluster that was likely a sequencing artifact.

This PCR relied on a set of 60 Vbeta primers and 13 Jbeta primers. The data were produced by immunoSEQ multiplex PCR, yet TCRdb's version contains in-frame clones alone and is incomplete. The sample shows over 100,000 clones, 75% to 80% of them seen only once. Germline V gene lookup returns CDR1 SGHTA and CDR2 FQGNSA. This CDR3 spans 17 amino acids. Trimming cost V 2 bases and J 2 bases; bases outside gene matches: 11. A note on this clone: Antigen unknown.

The TCR originated in a woman aged 25 to 45 in good health and CMV-seropositive. Sequenced material: PBMCs. The chain is built from TRBV7-2 and TRBJ2-7; 8 bases agree with TRBD2. CDR3 nucleotides: TGTGCCAGCAGCTTACCGGCTGGGACTAGTTTTCCCTACGAGCAGTACTTC. Encoded protein: CASSLPAGTSFPYEQYF.